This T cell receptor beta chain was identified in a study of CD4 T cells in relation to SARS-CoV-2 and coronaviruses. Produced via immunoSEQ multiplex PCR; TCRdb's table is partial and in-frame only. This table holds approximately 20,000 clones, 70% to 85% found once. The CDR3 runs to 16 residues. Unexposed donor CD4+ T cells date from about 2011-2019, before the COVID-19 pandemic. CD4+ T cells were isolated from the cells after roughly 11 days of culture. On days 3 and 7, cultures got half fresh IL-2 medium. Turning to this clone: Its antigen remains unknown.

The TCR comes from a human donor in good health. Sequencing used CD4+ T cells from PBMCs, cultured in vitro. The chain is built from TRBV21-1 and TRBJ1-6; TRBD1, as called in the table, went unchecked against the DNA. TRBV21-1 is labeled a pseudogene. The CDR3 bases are TGTGCCAGCAGCAAAGTTGGGACAGGGGGCAATTCACCCCTCCACTTT. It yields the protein CASSKVGTGGNSPLHF.